These 22 T cell receptor beta chains were sequenced from one sample in a study of CD8 T cells in Susac syndrome. With random hexamers, 0.5 to 1 ug RNA was reverse transcribed. TCRdb re-called the immunoSEQ multiplex PCR reads through MiXCR, storing one row per CDR3 protein. Of 150,000 to 200,000 distinct CDR3 sequences in the sample, under 95% were seen once. The material sequenced was CD4+ T cells from PBMCs. Every receptor here comes from a human donor with multiple sclerosis.

This chain uses TRBV28 with TRBJ2-7; 7 bases agree with TRBD2. The CDR3 extends over 14 amino acids. From germline, CDR1 is MDHEN and CDR2 SYDVKM. J gave up 0 bases and V 6 bases, and 5 bases lay outside the gene matches. The CDR3 protein is CASSPPSGSYEQYF. The CDR3 DNA reads TGTGCCAGCAGCCCCCCTAGCGGCTCCTACGAGCAGTACTTC. The complete variable domain, with remaining parts taken from reference TRBV28 and TRBJ2-7, reads DVKVTQSSRYLVKRTGEKVFLECVQDMDHENMFWYRQDPGLGLRLIYFSYDVKMKEKGDIPEGYSVSREKKERFSLILESASTNQTSMYLCASSPPSGSYEQYFGPGTRLTVT.

This clonotype has only one observation. This chain links TRBV7-6 with TRBJ2-1; possible D gene TRBD1, 8 bases. The CDR3 is 15 residues long. Germline lookup yields CDR1 SGHVS and CDR2 FNYEAQ. Trimming pared 4 bases from V and 4 bases from J, leaving 14 bases between. The CDR3 DNA sequence: TGTGCCAGCAGCTCCCAACAGGGGGGGTACAATGAGCAGTTCTTC. It encodes CASSSQQGGYNEQFF.

This clonotype was observed a single time. The chain recombines TRBV27 with TRBJ2-7; 12 bases match TRBD2. V shed 7 bases and J 1 base; nucleotides not matched to a gene: 5. The CDR3 contains 15 residues. CDR1 and CDR2 (germline): MNHEY, SMNVEV (reference sequence). The CDR3 bases are TGTGCCAGCACCGGGACTAGCGGGCAATCCTACGAGCAGTACTTC. This gives the protein CASTGTSGQSYEQYF.

The V and J genes are TRBV4-1 and TRBJ2-1, with TRBD2 as a possible D gene (6 bases). The CDR3 consists of 16 residues. The germline V and J ends were trimmed by 1 base and 0 bases, with 10 bases remaining between them. CDR1 and CDR2 from the germline V gene are MGHRA and YSYEKL. CDR3 amino acids: CASSQGETSSYNEQFF. The CDR3 DNA reads TGCGCCAGCAGCCAAGGAGAGACTAGCTCCTACAATGAGCAGTTCTTC.

The genes are TRBV9 and TRBJ1-5; D perhaps matches TRBD1 (5 bases). The germline gives CDR1 SGDLS, CDR2 YYNGEE. V lost 3 bases and J lost 0, with 13 bases in between. The CDR3 has 16 amino acids. The CDR3 here is CASSGHTGDSNQPQHF. CDR3 sequence (DNA): TGTGCCAGCAGCGGACATACAGGAGATAGCAATCAGCCCCAGCATTTT.

The chain has TRBV7-2 and TRBJ2-5; no firm D call. The CDR3 is made up of 12 amino acids. Germline assignment: CDR1 SGHTA and CDR2 FQGNSA. Between the trimmed V and J ends, which lost 2 bases and 6 bases, there was a span of 7 bases. CDR3 protein: CASSLRVKTQYF. The CDR3 DNA follows: TGTGCCAGCAGCTTAAGGGTAAAGACCCAGTACTTC.

The chain is built from TRBV5-5 and TRBJ2-5; D is perhaps TRBD2 (5 bases). From germline, CDR1 is SGHKS and CDR2 YYEKEE (reference sequence). CDR3 length equals 13 residues. Trimming left V 1 base short and J 4 bases short, with 8 bases between. This CDR3 reads CASSLIAPETQYF. CDR3 sequence (DNA): TGTGCCAGCAGCTTGATAGCGCCAGAGACCCAGTACTTC. The complete variable domain, with remaining parts taken from reference TRBV5-5 and TRBJ2-5, reads DAGVTQSPTHLIKTRGQQVTLRCSPISGHKSVSWYQQVLGQGPQFIFQYYEKEERGRGNFPDRFSARQFPNYSSELNVNALLLGDSALYLCASSLIAPETQYFGPGTRLLVL.

The gene calls are TRBV18 and TRBJ1-2; 10 bases line up with TRBD1. CDR3 length: 15 residues. From germline, CDR1 is KGHSH and CDR2 LQKENI. V gave up 3 bases and J gave up 2 bases; unmatched junction bases: 3. The CDR3 DNA is TGTGCCAGCTCACCTACGACAGGGGGCAACTATGGCTACACCTTC. Amino acid sequence: CASSPTTGGNYGYTF.

This clonotype was recorded once. The chain links TRBV2 to TRBJ2-2; the D gene is possibly TRBD1 (6 bases). Germline V gene lookup returns CDR1 SNHLY and CDR2 FYNNEI. This CDR3 is built from 15 residues. V was pared by 6 bases and J by 1 base, with 12 bases between. CDR3 loop: CASRRDRLNTGELFF. CDR3 in DNA: TGTGCCAGCAGGAGAGACAGGCTGAACACCGGGGAGCTGTTTTTT.

This chain joins TRBV28 and TRBJ1-2; a weak D match, TRBD1 (5 bases). V lost 6 bases, J lost 5 bases, and 10 bases lay in between. The CDR3 covers 12 residues. Germline V gene data show CDR1 as MDHEN and CDR2 as SYDVKM. CDR3 sequence (DNA): TGTGCCAGCAGCACGACAGCTTATGGCTACACCTTC. Protein sequence: CASSTTAYGYTF.

The CDR3 DNA reads as TGCAGTGCTAGTTATGGCTACGAGCAGTACTTC. This translates into CSASYGYEQYF. The chain joins TRBV20-1 to TRBJ2-7; D remains ambiguous. Germline V gene lookup returns CDR1 DFQATT and CDR2 SNEGSKA (reference sequence). CDR3 size: 11 residues. Trimming cost V 3 bases and J 3 bases, with 6 bases left between them.

V gene TRBV30 combines with J gene TRBJ1-2, with 7 bases lining up with TRBD1. This CDR3 is built from 11 residues. CDR1 and CDR2 from the germline V gene are GTSNPN and SVGIG (reference sequence). V shed 5 bases and J 8 bases; nucleotides not matched to a gene: 5. The CDR3 DNA is TGTGCCTGGGCATACAGGGGCGGCTACACCTTC. Residues: CAWAYRGGYTF.

The rearrangement links TRBV27 to TRBJ1-4; 7 bases are a match to TRBD1. Germline values: CDR1 MNHEY, CDR2 SMNVEV (reference sequence). The V gene end was trimmed by 4 bases and the J gene end by 7 bases; junction bases not matched to a gene: 9. The CDR3 is 15 residues long. The CDR3: CASSSGQVGGEKLFF. CDR3 nucleotides: TGTGCCAGCAGTTCCGGACAGGTGGGGGGTGAAAAACTGTTTTTT.

J is TRBJ1-2 and V is TRBV3-1, with 7 bases identical to TRBD1. V shed 1 base and J 5 bases; nucleotides not matched to a gene: 10. There are 16 residues in the CDR3. Per germline, CDR1 LGHDT and CDR2 YNNKEL (reference sequence). CDR3 in DNA: TGTGCCAGCAGCCAAGTTTCCGGGACAGTGGAATATGGCTACACCTTC. Translation: CASSQVSGTVEYGYTF.

The chain links TRBV19 to TRBJ2-2; 9 bases agree with TRBD2. CDR1 LNHDA and CDR2 SQIVND come from the germline V gene (reference sequence). The V segment lost 3 bases and the J segment 5 bases; nucleotides outside the gene matches: 4. The CDR3 runs 15 residues. The CDR3 here is CASSILAGKTGELFF. The CDR3, as DNA: TGTGCCAGTAGTATCCTAGCGGGAAAGACCGGGGAGCTGTTTTTT.

The gene calls are TRBV9 and TRBJ2-7; D possibly corresponds to TRBD1 (6 bases). Germline assignment: CDR1 SGDLS and CDR2 YYNGEE. Trimming removed 3 bases at V and 6 bases at J, with 16 bases between. This CDR3 has 14 residues. Here the CDR3 DNA reads TGTGCCAGCAGCGCCACTCAACAGGGCGGCGAGCAGTACTTC. Amino acids: CASSATQQGGEQYF.

The J gene is TRBJ1-2, the V gene TRBV2; 8 positions match TRBD1. Germline V gives CDR1 SNHLY, CDR2 FYNNEI. V was clipped by 4 bases and J by 4 bases; unmatched bases: 2. The CDR3 sequence is 13 residues long. CDR3 in DNA: TGTGCCAGCAGTGCCGACAGGGGCTATGGCTACACCTTC. Protein sequence: CASSADRGYGYTF.

Regarding this clonotype: The junction differs from germline at one of its ends, possibly a read error. The chain joins TRBV5-4 to TRBJ2-6; 8 bases match TRBD1. Germline CDR1 and CDR2: SGHNT and YYREEE (reference sequence). This CDR3 contains 17 residues. As DNA, the CDR3 is TGTGCCAGCAGCTGGGGACAGGCAAACTCTGGGGCCAACGTCCTGATTTTC. This translates into CASSWGQANSGANVLIF.

This chain connects TRBV7-2 to TRBJ1-1; 9 bases fit TRBD1. The V gene end was trimmed by 5 bases and the J gene end by 10 bases; junction bases not matched to a gene: 11. Germline lookup yields CDR1 SGHTA and CDR2 FQGNSA. This CDR3 spans 14 amino acids. The DNA for the CDR3 is TGTGCCAGCAGCCGCTCCCCGAACAGGGGGCCAGCTTTCTTT. Translation: CASSRSPNRGPAFF. The full variable domain, completed using reference TRBV7-2 and TRBJ1-1, is GAGVSQSPSNKVTEKGKDVELRCDPISGHTALYWYRQSLGQGLEFLIYFQGNSAPDKSGLPSDRFSAERTGGSVSTLTIQRTQQEDSAVYLCASSRSPNRGPAFFGQGTRLTVV.

The CDR3 DNA sequence: TGTGCCAGTAGGCAACAGGGGGCGCGTACCGGGGAGCTGTTTTTT. This encodes CASRQQGARTGELFF. The chain is built from TRBV19 and TRBJ2-2, with 9 bases aligning to TRBD1. This CDR3 has 15 residues. Per the germline V gene, CDR1 is LNHDA and CDR2 is SQIVND (reference sequence). J gave up 5 bases and V 6 bases, and 7 bases lay outside the gene matches.

The chain couples TRBV10-2 to TRBJ1-3; D uncertain. CDR3 length equals 14 residues. With 3 bases removed from V and 2 bases from J, the gap between germline ends came to 8 bases. Per germline, CDR1 WSHSY and CDR2 SAAADI. The CDR3 reads CASSDRGAGNTIYF. The CDR3 coding sequence is TGCGCCAGCAGTGATCGGGGAGCTGGAAACACCATATATTTT.

The chain couples TRBV4-3 to TRBJ1-5; weak D call: TRBD1 (5 bases). Per germline, CDR1 LGHNA and CDR2 YSLEER. The CDR3 runs to 15 residues. With 0 bases removed from V and 7 bases from J, the gap between germline ends came to 13 bases. The CDR3 here is CASSQEVGGWQPQHF. The CDR3 DNA reads as TGCGCCAGCAGCCAAGAAGTGGGGGGATGGCAGCCCCAGCATTTT.